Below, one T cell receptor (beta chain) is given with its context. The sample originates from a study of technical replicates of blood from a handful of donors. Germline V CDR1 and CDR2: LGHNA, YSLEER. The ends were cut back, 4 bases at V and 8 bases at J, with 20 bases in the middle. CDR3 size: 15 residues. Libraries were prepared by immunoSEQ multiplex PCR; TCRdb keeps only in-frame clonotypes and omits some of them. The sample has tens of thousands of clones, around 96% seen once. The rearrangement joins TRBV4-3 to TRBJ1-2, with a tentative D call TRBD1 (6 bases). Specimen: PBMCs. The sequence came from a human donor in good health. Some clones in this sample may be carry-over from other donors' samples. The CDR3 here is CASSPIGETGYGYTF. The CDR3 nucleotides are TGCGCCAGCAGCCCCATAGGGGAGACAGGATACGGCTACACCTTC.